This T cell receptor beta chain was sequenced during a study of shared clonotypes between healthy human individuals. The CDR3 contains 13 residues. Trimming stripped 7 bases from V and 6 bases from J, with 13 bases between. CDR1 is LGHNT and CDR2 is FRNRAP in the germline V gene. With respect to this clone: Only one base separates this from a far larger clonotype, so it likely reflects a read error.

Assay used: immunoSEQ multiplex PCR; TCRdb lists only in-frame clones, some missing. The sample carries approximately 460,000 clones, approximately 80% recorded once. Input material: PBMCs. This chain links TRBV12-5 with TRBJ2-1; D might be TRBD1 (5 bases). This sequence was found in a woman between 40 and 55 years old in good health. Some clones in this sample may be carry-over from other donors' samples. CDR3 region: CASALDKANEQFF. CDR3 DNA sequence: TGTGCTAGTGCCCTGGACAAGGCCAATGAGCAGTTCTTC.